This passage covers 25 T cell receptor beta chains from one sample sequenced in a study of cytomegalovirus exposure and HLA in healthy donors. PCR employed 60 Vbeta and 13 Jbeta primers. Sequencing used immunoSEQ multiplex PCR; TCRdb keeps in-frame clones, though not all of them. The sample yields about 140,000 clones, 55% to 80% seen once. Sequencing used PBMCs. The receptors were sampled from a middle-aged woman in good health and CMV-seronegative.

V and J are TRBV6-1 and TRBJ1-2; D is undetermined. This CDR3 has 13 residues. Germline V gene lookup returns CDR1 MNHNS and CDR2 SASEGT. V lost 6 bases and J 8 bases, leaving 16 bases between the germline ends. CDR3 sequence (DNA): TGTGCCAGCAGCGTTGAGGCTGGTGGGGGCTACACCTTC. Translated, it gives CASSVEAGGGYTF.

The V and J genes are TRBV4-1 and TRBJ1-1; 7 bases fit TRBD1. This CDR3 region has 15 residues. In germline, CDR1 is MGHRA, CDR2 YSYEKL. Trimming cost V 3 bases and J 0 bases; bases outside gene matches: 4. The chain's CDR3 is CASSQQTGMNTEAFF. The CDR3 DNA sequence: TGCGCCAGCAGCCAGCAGACAGGGATGAACACTGAAGCTTTCTTT.

The chain carries TRBV4-1 and TRBJ2-1; 8 bases are a match to TRBD1. J was trimmed by 13 bases and V by 0 bases; bases with no gene match: 5. CDR1 is MGHRA and CDR2 is YSYEKL in the germline V gene. This CDR3 comprises 13 residues. CDR3 in amino acids: CASSQENRGSQFF. The CDR3, as DNA: TGCGCCAGCAGCCAAGAAAACAGGGGGTCTCAGTTCTTC.

The chain couples TRBV27 to TRBJ1-3; no clear D gene. Trimming cost V 2 bases and J 2 bases, with 10 bases left between them. From germline, CDR1 is MNHEY and CDR2 SMNVEV (reference sequence). The CDR3 contains 15 residues. CDR3 sequence reads: CASSLGPRPGNTIYF. CDR3 nucleotide sequence: TGTGCCAGCAGTTTAGGGCCCCGGCCTGGAAACACCATATATTTT.

The V call is TRBV7-9, the J call TRBJ1-2; 8 nucleotides align to TRBD1. The CDR3 covers 13 residues. The germline V gene has CDR1 SEHNR and CDR2 FQNEAQ (reference sequence). V was clipped by 5 bases and J by 6 bases; unmatched bases: 5. CDR3 amino acids: CASSAGQGHGYTF. The CDR3 DNA sequence: TGTGCCAGCAGCGCTGGACAGGGTCATGGCTACACCTTC.

The chain couples TRBV10-3 to TRBJ2-2; maybe TRBD2 (7 bases). Trimming left V 3 bases short and J 5 bases short, with 10 bases between. Per the germline V gene, CDR1 is ENHRY and CDR2 is SYGVKD. The CDR3 has 14 residues. CDR3 sequence: CAISEQGGTGELFF. The CDR3, as DNA: TGTGCCATCAGTGAACAGGGAGGGACCGGGGAGCTGTTTTTT.

The V gene is TRBV14, the J gene TRBJ2-2, with D possibly being TRBD1 (5 bases). The V and J ends lost 4 bases and 4 bases respectively, with 10 bases between them. Germline-derived CDR1 and CDR2 are SGHDN and FVKESK. The CDR3 is 14 amino acids. The DNA for the CDR3 is TGTGCCAGCAGCCTGAGTAGGGGCACCGGGGAGCTGTTTTTT. Its protein product is CASSLSRGTGELFF.

This chain links TRBV2 with TRBJ2-3; D is undetermined. This CDR3 is built from 12 residues. The V gene's germline CDR1 is SNHLY and CDR2 FYNNEI. V lost 8 bases, J lost 0 bases, and 6 bases lay in between. DNA for the CDR3: TGTGCCAGCGAGGCTAGCACAGATACGCAGTATTTT. Translation: CASEASTDTQYF. The whole variable domain, remainder taken from reference TRBV2 and TRBJ2-3, is EPEVTQTPSHQVTQMGQEVILRCVPISNHLYFYWYRQILGQKVEFLVSFYNNEISEKSEIFDDQFSVERPDGSNFTLKIRSTKLEDSAMYFCASEASTDTQYFGPGTRLTVL.

V is TRBV10-2 and J is TRBJ1-1; D may be TRBD1 (5 bases). This CDR3 contains 13 residues. The germline CDR1 and CDR2 sequences are WSHSY and SAAADI. V dropped 5 bases and J dropped 1 base, with 8 bases sitting between them. The DNA for the CDR3 is TGCGCCAGCAGTCCCCAGGGGAACACTGAAGCTTTCTTT. This gives the protein CASSPQGNTEAFF.

This chain connects TRBV19 to TRBJ2-1; the match to TRBD2 covers 7 bases. The CDR3 contains 13 residues. Germline V CDR1 and CDR2: LNHDA, SQIVND (reference sequence). The trim removed 6 bases at V and 10 bases at J, leaving 9 bases unmatched. This CDR3 is CASRGLAVYEQFF. DNA for the CDR3: TGTGCCAGTAGAGGGCTAGCGGTCTACGAGCAGTTCTTC.

The rearrangement joins TRBV11-2 to TRBJ1-2, with D possibly being TRBD1 (5 bases). Germline V gene sequence: CDR1 SGHAT, CDR2 FQNNGV. The CDR3 spans 15 residues. Between the trimmed V and J ends, which lost 3 bases and 5 bases, there was a span of 16 bases. This CDR3 is CASSFVDTGLYGYTF. DNA of the CDR3: TGTGCCAGCAGCTTTGTCGACACAGGCCTTTATGGCTACACCTTC.

The CDR3 DNA is TGTGCCAGCAGCTTAGACAGGCCGGGCTCCTATAATTCACCCCTCCACTTT. It yields the protein CASSLDRPGSYNSPLHF. The genes are TRBV7-9 and TRBJ1-6, with a weak D call TRBD1 (5 bases). Germline CDR1 SEHNR, CDR2 FQNEAQ (reference sequence). With 1 base removed from V and 0 bases from J, the gap between germline ends came to 10 bases. The CDR3 runs to 17 residues.

The chain uses TRBV5-4 and TRBJ2-2; D unresolved. V lost 5 bases, J lost 5 bases, and 19 bases lay in between. CDR1 and CDR2 (germline): SGHNT, YYREEE (reference sequence). The CDR3 is 16 amino acids. CDR3 protein: CASSSPSTHGTGELFF. In DNA form, the CDR3 reads TGTGCCAGCAGTTCTCCGTCGACTCATGGAACCGGGGAGCTGTTTTTT. The variable domain in full, with the rest retrieved from reference TRBV5-4 and TRBJ2-2, is ETGVTQSPTHLIKTRGQQVTLRCSSQSGHNTVSWYQQALGQGPQFIFQYYREEENGRGNFPPRFSGLQFPNYSSELNVNALELDDSALYLCASSSPSTHGTGELFFGEGSRLTVL.

The chain uses TRBV7-2 and TRBJ2-2; D perhaps matches TRBD2 (6 bases). This CDR3 has 15 amino acids. Germline V gives CDR1 SGHTA, CDR2 FQGNSA. V shed 1 base and J shed 5 bases, with 11 bases lying between them. The CDR3 DNA is TGTGCCAGCAGCTTAGAAACCGGGGGTACCGGGGAGCTGTTTTTT. Translating gives CASSLETGGTGELFF.

The V call is TRBV11-3, the J call TRBJ2-2; D may be TRBD1 (5 bases). V lost 5 bases and J 7 bases, leaving 8 bases between the germline ends. The CDR3 consists of 12 residues. Germline V lookup: CDR1 SGHNT, CDR2 YENEEA. The CDR3 spells CASSPQGGELFF. CDR3 sequence (DNA): TGTGCCAGCAGCCCTCAGGGCGGGGAGCTGTTTTTT.

This clone appeared a few times. The chain couples TRBV4-1 to TRBJ2-2; D is unresolved. The ends were cut back, 1 base at V and 2 bases at J, with 8 bases in the middle. The CDR3 runs 15 residues. Germline-derived CDR1 and CDR2 are MGHRA and YSYEKL. CDR3 protein: CASSQGLSNTGELFF. In DNA, the CDR3 is TGCGCCAGCAGCCAAGGTCTGTCCAACACCGGGGAGCTGTTTTTT.

This chain links TRBV7-8 with TRBJ2-5; TRBD1 agrees at 8 bases. The germline V gene has CDR1 SGHVS and CDR2 FQNEAQ. J lost 5 bases, V lost 5 bases, and 13 bases had no gene match. This CDR3 comprises 16 residues. CDR3 in amino acids: CASSPRTGPLRETQYF. CDR3 in DNA: TGTGCCAGCAGCCCCCGGACAGGGCCCCTTCGGGAGACCCAGTACTTC.

J is TRBJ2-6 and V is TRBV7-9; D is possibly TRBD1 (6 bases). Germline V gives CDR1 SEHNR, CDR2 FQNEAQ (reference sequence). Deletions cut 5 bases from V and 4 bases from J, with 12 bases between. The CDR3 loop spans 15 amino acids. The CDR3 here is CASSTDRRGANVLTF. The CDR3 nucleotides read TGTGCCAGCAGCACCGACAGGCGAGGGGCCAACGTCCTGACTTTC.

This rearrangement joins TRBV6-5 to TRBJ1-2; 8 bases fit TRBD1. The CDR3 covers 12 residues. Germline trimming cut 6 bases from V and 3 bases from J; bases unmatched to any gene: 0. CDR1 MNHEY and CDR2 SVGAGI come from the germline V gene. The CDR3 sequence is CASRTGDYGYTF. CDR3 nucleotides: TGTGCCAGCAGGACAGGGGACTATGGCTACACCTTC.

V usage is TRBV10-3 and J usage is TRBJ2-2; 7 positions match TRBD1. This CDR3 has 13 amino acids. Germline V CDR1 and CDR2: ENHRY, SYGVKD. Trimming took 8 bases from V and 3 from J; bases not matched to a gene: 3. In DNA, the CDR3 is TGTGCCATCGGGGACAGTTACACCGGGGAGCTGTTTTTT. This encodes CAIGDSYTGELFF.

There are a few counts of this clone. This rearrangement joins TRBV6-1 to TRBJ1-6; 7 nucleotides match TRBD1. Unmatched junction bases numbered 11, after V lost 8 bases and J lost 10 bases. The CDR3 is made up of 14 amino acids. Germline assignment: CDR1 MNHNS and CDR2 SASEGT. CDR3 sequence: CASWGQGVRSPLHF. For the CDR3, the DNA is TGTGCCAGCTGGGGGCAGGGGGTTAGGTCACCCCTCCACTTT.

The chain uses TRBV18 and TRBJ1-2; 8 positions match TRBD1. CDR3 length equals 13 residues. V shed 6 bases, J shed 8 bases, and the junction held 8 bases outside the gene matches. Germline V gene sequence: CDR1 KGHSH, CDR2 LQKENI. CDR3 bases: TGTGCCAGCTCCCCTGACAGGGGTTCCGGCTACACCTTC. Residues: CASSPDRGSGYTF. Full variable domain (missing parts from reference TRBV18 and TRBJ1-2): NAGVMQNPRHLVRRRGQEARLRCSPMKGHSHVYWYRQLPEEGLKFMVYLQKENIIDESGMPKERFSAEFPKEGPSILRIQQVVRGDSAAYFCASSPDRGSGYTFGSGTRLTVV.

In this sample, this clone turned up once. The chain links TRBV5-6 to TRBJ1-2, with D maybe TRBD1 (6 bases). V shed 7 bases and J shed 2 bases, with 12 bases lying between them. CDR3 length: 13 residues. Germline values: CDR1 SGHDT, CDR2 YYEEEE. This chain's CDR3 is CASQTRGNYGYTF. The CDR3 DNA follows: TGTGCCAGCCAGACCAGGGGCAACTATGGCTACACCTTC. The full variable domain, completed using reference TRBV5-6 and TRBJ1-2, is DAGVTQSPTHLIKTRGQQVTLRCSPKSGHDTVSWYQQALGQGPQFIFQYYEEEERQRGNFPDRFSGHQFPNYSSELNVNALLLGDSALYLCASQTRGNYGYTFGSGTRLTVV.

The rearrangement uses TRBV7-9 and TRBJ1-5, with D uncertain. The CDR3 spans 13 residues. Deletions cut 3 bases from V and 1 base from J, with 4 bases between. CDR1 and CDR2 (germline): SEHNR, FQNEAQ (reference sequence). Here the CDR3 DNA reads TGTGCCAGCAGCTTCTCGAGCAATCAGCCCCAGCATTTT. It specifies CASSFSSNQPQHF.

V gene TRBV20-1 combines with J gene TRBJ1-1, with D hard to call. V lost 5 bases to trimming and J lost 8 bases, with 12 bases between them. CDR1 is DFQATT and CDR2 is SNEGSKA in the germline V gene (reference sequence). The CDR3 is made up of 11 amino acids. The DNA for the CDR3 is TGCAGTGCTGAGAGACACTTCGAAGCTTTCTTT. It codes for CSAERHFEAFF.